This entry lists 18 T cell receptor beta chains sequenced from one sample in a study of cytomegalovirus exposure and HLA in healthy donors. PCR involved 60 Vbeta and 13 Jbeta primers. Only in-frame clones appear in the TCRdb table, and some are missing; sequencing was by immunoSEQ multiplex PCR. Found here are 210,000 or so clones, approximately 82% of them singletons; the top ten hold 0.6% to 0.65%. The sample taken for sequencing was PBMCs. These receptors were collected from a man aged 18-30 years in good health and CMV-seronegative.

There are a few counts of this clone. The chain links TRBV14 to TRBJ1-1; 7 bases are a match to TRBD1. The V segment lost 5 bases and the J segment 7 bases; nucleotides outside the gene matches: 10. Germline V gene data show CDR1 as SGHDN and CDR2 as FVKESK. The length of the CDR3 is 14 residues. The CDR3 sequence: CASSSTGADGEAFF. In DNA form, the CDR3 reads TGTGCCAGCAGCTCAACAGGGGCGGATGGTGAAGCTTTCTTT.

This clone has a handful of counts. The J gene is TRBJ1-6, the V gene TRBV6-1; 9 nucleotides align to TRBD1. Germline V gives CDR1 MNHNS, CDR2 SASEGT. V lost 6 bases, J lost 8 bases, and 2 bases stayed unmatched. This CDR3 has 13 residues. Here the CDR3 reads CASSWTGDSPLHF. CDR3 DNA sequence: TGTGCCAGCAGCTGGACAGGGGATTCACCCCTCCACTTT.

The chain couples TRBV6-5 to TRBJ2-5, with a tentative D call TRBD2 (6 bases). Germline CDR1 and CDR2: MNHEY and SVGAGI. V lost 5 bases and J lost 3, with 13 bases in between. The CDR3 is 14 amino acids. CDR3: CASSGSGREETQYF. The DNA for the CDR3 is TGTGCCAGCAGTGGTAGCGGTAGGGAAGAGACCCAGTACTTC.

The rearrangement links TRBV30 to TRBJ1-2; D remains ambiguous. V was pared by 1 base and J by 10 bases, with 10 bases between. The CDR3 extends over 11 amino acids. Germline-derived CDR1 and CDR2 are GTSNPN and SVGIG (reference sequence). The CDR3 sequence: CAWSALTTYTF. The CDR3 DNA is TGTGCCTGGAGTGCTCTTACAACCTACACCTTC. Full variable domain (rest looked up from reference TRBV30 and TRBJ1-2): SQTIHQWPATLVQPVGSPLSLECTVEGTSNPNLYWYRQAAGRGLQLLFYSVGIGQISSEVPQNLSASRPQDRQFILSSKKLLLSDSGFYLCAWSALTTYTFGSGTRLTVV.

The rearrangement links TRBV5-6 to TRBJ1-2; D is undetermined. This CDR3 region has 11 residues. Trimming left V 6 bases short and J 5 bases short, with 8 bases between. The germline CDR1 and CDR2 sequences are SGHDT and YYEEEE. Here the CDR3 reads CASTGGYGYTF. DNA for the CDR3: TGTGCCAGCACCGGAGGGTATGGCTACACCTTC.

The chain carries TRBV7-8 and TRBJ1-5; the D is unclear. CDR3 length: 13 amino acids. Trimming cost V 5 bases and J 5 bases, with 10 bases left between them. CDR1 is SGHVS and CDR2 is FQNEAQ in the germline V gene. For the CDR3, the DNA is TGTGCCAGCAGCCCCTGGGAGGATCAGCCCCAGCATTTT. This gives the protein CASSPWEDQPQHF. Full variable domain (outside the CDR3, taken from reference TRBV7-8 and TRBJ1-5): GAGVSQSPRYKVAKRGQDVALRCDPISGHVSLFWYQQALGQGPEFLTYFQNEAQLDKSGLPSDRFFAERPEGSVSTLKIQRTQQEDSAVYLCASSPWEDQPQHFGDGTRLSIL.

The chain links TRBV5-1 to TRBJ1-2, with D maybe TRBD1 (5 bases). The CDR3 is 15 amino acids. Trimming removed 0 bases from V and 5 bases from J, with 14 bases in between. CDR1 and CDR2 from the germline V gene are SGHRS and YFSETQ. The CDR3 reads CASSLGGGELYGYTF. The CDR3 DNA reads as TGCGCCAGCAGCTTGGGGGGGGGAGAGCTGTATGGCTACACCTTC.

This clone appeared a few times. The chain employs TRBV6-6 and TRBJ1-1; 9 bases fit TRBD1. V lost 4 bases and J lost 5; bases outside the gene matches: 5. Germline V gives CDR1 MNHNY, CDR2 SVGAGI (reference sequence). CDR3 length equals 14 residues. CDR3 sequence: CASSSGTGITEAFF. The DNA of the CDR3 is TGTGCCAGCAGTTCCGGGACAGGGATAACTGAAGCTTTCTTT.

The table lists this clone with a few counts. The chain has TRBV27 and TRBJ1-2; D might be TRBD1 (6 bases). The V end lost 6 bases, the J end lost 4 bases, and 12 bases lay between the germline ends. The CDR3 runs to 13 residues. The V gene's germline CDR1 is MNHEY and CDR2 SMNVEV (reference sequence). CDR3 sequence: CASRGEQGYGYTF. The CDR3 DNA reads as TGTGCCAGCAGAGGAGAACAGGGCTATGGCTACACCTTC.

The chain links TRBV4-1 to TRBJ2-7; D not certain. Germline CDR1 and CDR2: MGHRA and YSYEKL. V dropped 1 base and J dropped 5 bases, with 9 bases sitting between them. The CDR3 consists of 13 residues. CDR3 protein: CASSQARSHEQYF. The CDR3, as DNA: TGCGCCAGCAGCCAAGCGAGGTCCCACGAGCAGTACTTC.

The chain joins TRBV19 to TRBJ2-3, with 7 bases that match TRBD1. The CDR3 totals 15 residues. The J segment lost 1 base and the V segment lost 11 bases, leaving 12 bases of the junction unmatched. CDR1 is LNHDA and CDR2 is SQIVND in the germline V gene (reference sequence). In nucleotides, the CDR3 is TGTGCCTCCAACGACGGACAGGCGGGCACAGATACGCAGTATTTT. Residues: CASNDGQAGTDTQYF.

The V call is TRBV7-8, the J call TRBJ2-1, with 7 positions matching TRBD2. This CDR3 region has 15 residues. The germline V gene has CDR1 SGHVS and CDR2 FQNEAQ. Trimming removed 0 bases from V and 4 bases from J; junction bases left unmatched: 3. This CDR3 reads CASSLAGGQYNEQFF. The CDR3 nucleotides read TGTGCCAGCAGCTTAGCGGGAGGGCAATACAATGAGCAGTTCTTC.

The CDR3 DNA is TGTGCCAGTACTAAAGGGACAGAGAACTATGGCTACACCTTC. Protein: CASTKGTENYGYTF. The chain has TRBV19 and TRBJ1-2, with 7 bases identical to TRBD1. V trimming: 7 bases; J trimming: 2 bases; junction bases outside the gene matches: 7. CDR3 size: 14 residues. CDR1 and CDR2 from the germline V gene are LNHDA and SQIVND (reference sequence).

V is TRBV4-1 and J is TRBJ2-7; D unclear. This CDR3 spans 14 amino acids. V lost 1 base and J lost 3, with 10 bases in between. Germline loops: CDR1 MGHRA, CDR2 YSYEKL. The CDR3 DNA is TGCGCCAGCAGCCAAGGGCTACAGCTCTACGAGCAGTACTTC. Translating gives CASSQGLQLYEQYF.

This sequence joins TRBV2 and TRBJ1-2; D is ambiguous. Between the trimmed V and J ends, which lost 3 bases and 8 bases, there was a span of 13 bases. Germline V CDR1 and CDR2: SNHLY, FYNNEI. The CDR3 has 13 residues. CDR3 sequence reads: CASSERRGEGYTF. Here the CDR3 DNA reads TGTGCCAGCAGTGAGAGGCGGGGAGAGGGCTACACCTTC.

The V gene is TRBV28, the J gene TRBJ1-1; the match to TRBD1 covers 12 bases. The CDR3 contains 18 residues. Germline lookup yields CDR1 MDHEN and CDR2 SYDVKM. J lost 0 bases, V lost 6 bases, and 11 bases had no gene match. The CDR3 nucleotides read TGTGCCAGCAGGCCAATACCGGGACAGGGGGCTATGAACACTGAAGCTTTCTTT. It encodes CASRPIPGQGAMNTEAFF.

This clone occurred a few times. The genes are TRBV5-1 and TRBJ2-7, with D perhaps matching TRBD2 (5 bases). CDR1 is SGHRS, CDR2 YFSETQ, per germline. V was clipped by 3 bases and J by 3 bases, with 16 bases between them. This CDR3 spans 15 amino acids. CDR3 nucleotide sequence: TGCGCCAGCAGCTCGGGGAGCGGAGGCGGCTACGAGCAGTACTTC. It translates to CASSSGSGGGYEQYF.

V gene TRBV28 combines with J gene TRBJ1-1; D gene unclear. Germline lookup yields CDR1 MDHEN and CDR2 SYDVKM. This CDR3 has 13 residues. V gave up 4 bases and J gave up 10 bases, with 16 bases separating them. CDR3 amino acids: CASSSRLIYAAFF. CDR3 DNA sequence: TGTGCCAGCAGTTCACGCCTTATCTATGCAGCTTTCTTT.